This TCR beta chain emerged from a study of cytotoxic CD8 clonotypes in ibrutinib-treated CLL (dated by TCRdb to about 2021). At the level of the whole study: The cohort was composed of ten to eleven relapsed/refractory and around 15 treatment-naive patients; IGHV unmutated status was identified in around 17 patients. Responses were partial in approximately 24 patients and complete in 2; after median roughly 69 months follow-up, about 14 stayed in remission and 12 progressed. The response samples were drawn at a median of roughly twelve months into treatment, with a range of about 6 to 40 months. Samples averaged roughly 280,000 productive templates and approximately 100,000 productive rearrangements. Longitudinal samples were available for 26 of the 86 trial participants. Cryopreserved peripheral blood mononuclear cells were collected at three points: before therapy, at response, and at either sustained remission or disease progression. Patients were still on ibrutinib when every remission and progressive disease sample was collected.

In light of the paper, this sample's time point label describes: progressive disease on ibrutinib. For TCR beta library preparation, 1.5 to 2 micrograms of genomic DNA were isolated from cryopreserved PBMCs. Longitudinal blood samples from CLL patients on ibrutinib monotherapy were analyzed using high-throughput TCR beta sequencing. The patients were enrolled in a single-center, open-label phase 2 trial of ibrutinib monotherapy. Results the study describes overall, beyond this receptor: Baseline clonality exceeded that of age-matched healthy donors and correlated strongly with circulating CD8+ T-cell counts. Public clonotypes were rare and either shrank or stayed stable during treatment, and the rise in clonality at ibrutinib response reflected expansion of private clonotypes. Sampling times were not matched between sustained-remission and progressing patients, and lymph node repertoires were not studied. Clonality increased at ibrutinib response, stayed stable in sustained remission, and fell back toward baseline at progression.

The CDR3 starts with the cysteine, ends with the phenylalanine, and has 15 residues. Only the CDR3 DNA stays, 45 bases, in frame from base 1. Relative to germline, V is missing 5 bases and J is missing 2 bases, with 3 bases of the junction outside any gene match. The germline V gene yields SGHTA for CDR1 and FQGNSA for CDR2. On a MiSeq, deep resolution sequencing aimed for a depth between 1 in 1 million and 1 in 200,000 T cells, with each clonotype covered about 9.2x on average. The immunoSEQ hsTCRB Kit was used to generate TCR beta libraries. Concerning the study's data processing: ImmunoSEQ Data Assistant and ImmunoSEQ Analyzer were used for data analysis, and V, D and J genes were assigned according to IMGT definitions. Clonality, with values ranging from 0 to 1, was calculated as one minus the normalized Shannon entropy of productive rearrangement frequencies. Public clonotype analysis was restricted to overrepresented clonotypes comprising at least 0.05% of each patient's repertoire. Fewer than 15 age-matched healthy donor repertoires from immuneACCESS served as clonality controls. Not all clones reach the TCRdb copy of this immuneACCESS table, which keeps in-frame sequences only. Checked studies attribute under half of the gap to unresolved V genes and leave the rest unexplained. V and J calls and clone size are given by that table; D and trimming were obtained from the DNA. This sample holds around 160,000 clones; about 88% were observed only once. The ten largest clones take up 3% of the sample.

As regards this clone: The clone's antigen remains unknown. No quality values exist for individual bases; no much larger clone is one base distant.

This sequence uses TRBV7-2 and TRBJ2-2; 9 bases in the middle match TRBD1. This sequence originates from a human donor with chronic lymphocytic leukemia. Here the sequenced sample was PBMCs, taken at disease progression, from a patient treated with ibrutinib. CDR3 region: CASSPDRGNTGELFF. Read as DNA, the sequence is TGTGCCAGCAGCCCGGACAGGGGAAACACCGGGGAGCTGTTTTTT.